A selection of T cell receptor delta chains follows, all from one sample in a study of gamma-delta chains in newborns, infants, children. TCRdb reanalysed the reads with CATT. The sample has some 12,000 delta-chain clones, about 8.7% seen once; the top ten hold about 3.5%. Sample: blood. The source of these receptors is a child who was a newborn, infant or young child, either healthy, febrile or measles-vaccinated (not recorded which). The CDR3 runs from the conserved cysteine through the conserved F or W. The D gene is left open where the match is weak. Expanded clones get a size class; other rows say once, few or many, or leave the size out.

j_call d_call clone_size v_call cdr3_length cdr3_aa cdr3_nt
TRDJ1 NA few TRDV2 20 CACDTVREGLRGPNTDKLIF TGTGCCTGTGACACCGTACGCGAGGGCCTCCGCGGGCCAAACACCGATAAACTCATCTTT
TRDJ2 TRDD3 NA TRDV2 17 CACDTVLGDTLTAQLFF TGTGCCTGTGACACCGTACTGGGGGATACTTTGACAGCACAACTCTTCTTT
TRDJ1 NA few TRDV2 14 CACQGLPGADKLIF TGTGCCTGTCAGGGGCTACCAGGGGCCGATAAACTCATCTTT
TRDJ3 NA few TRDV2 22 CACDTGGSMGIGGSWDTRQMFF TGTGCCTGTGACACCGGAGGGTCGATGGGGATTGGAGGGTCCTGGGACACCCGACAGATGTTTTTC
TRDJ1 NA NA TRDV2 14 CACDSIISGEQLIF TGTGCCTGTGACTCCATCATTTCAGGGGAGCAACTCATCTTT
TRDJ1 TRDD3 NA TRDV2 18 CACDPVLGDEKYTDKLIF TGTGCCTGTGACCCAGTTCTGGGGGATGAGAAGTACACCGATAAACTCATCTTT
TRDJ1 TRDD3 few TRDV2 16 CACLVLWGMDTDKLIF TGTGCCTGTTTGGTACTCTGGGGGATGGACACCGATAAACTCATCTTT
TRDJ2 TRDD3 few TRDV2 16 CACDTAGDTLTAQLFF TGTGCCTGTGACACCGCAGGGGATACTTTGACAGCACAACTCTTCTTT
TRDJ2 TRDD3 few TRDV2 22 CACDLVPTVGGMIRSLTAQLFF TGTGCCTGTGACCTAGTTCCGACCGTGGGGGGGATGATCCGATCTTTGACAGCACAACTCTTCTTT
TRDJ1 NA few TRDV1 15 CALGYIRGWTDKLIF TGTGCTCTTGGGTACATACGTGGGTGGACCGATAAACTCATCTTT
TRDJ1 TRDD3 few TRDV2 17 CACDGLGDTVYTDKLIF TGTGCCTGTGACGGTCTGGGGGATACGGTGTACACCGATAAACTCATCTTT
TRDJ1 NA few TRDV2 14 CACDPIGYTDKLIF TGTGCCTGTGACCCGATAGGTTACACCGATAAACTCATCTTT
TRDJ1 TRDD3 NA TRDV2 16 CACDPLLGDNTDKLIF TGTGCCTGTGACCCCTTACTGGGGGATAACACCGATAAACTCATCTTT
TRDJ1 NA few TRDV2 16 CACDTILRDPADKLIF TGTGCCTGTGACACCATCTTGAGAGACCCAGCCGATAAACTCATCTTT
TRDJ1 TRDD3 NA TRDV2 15 CACDILGIETDKLIF TGTGCCTGTGACATACTGGGGATAGAGACCGATAAACTCATCTTT
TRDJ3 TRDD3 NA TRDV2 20 CACDPLGDTGSSWDTRQMFF TGTGCCTGTGACCCCCTGGGGGATACGGGGAGCTCCTGGGACACCCGACAGATGTTTTTC
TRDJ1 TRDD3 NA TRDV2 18 CACDTLLGDTGYTDKLIF TGTGCCTGTGACACCTTACTGGGGGATACGGGGTACACCGATAAACTCATCTTT
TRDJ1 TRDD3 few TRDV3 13 CASQVGDTQKLIF TGTGCCTCCCAAGTGGGGGATACGCAAAAACTCATCTTT
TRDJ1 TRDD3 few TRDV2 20 CACDTAGRTGGLGSADKLIF TGTGCCTGTGACACCGCGGGTCGTACTGGGGGATTGGGGTCGGCCGATAAACTCATCTTT
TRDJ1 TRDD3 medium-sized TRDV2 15 CACDRLGDTSDKLIF TGTGCCTGTGACCGACTGGGGGATACATCCGATAAACTCATCTTT
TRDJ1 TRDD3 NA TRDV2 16 CACDTLGDTNTDKLIF TGTGCCTGTGACACCCTGGGGGATACGAACACCGATAAACTCATCTTT
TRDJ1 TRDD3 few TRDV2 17 CACDTGWGIRPWLLLIF TGTGCCTGTGACACCGGCTGGGGGATACGCCCGTGGCTGTTGCTCATCTTT
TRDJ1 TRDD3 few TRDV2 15 CACDTLLGDRWRLIF TGTGCCTGTGACACCCTACTGGGGGATAGATGGAGACTCATCTTT
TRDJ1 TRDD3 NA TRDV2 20 CACDALAGPPKLGDTDKLIF TGTGCCTGTGACGCGCTAGCTGGACCCCCCAAACTGGGGGATACCGATAAACTCATCTTT
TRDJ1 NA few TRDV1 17 CALGERVCLANTDKLIF TGTGCTCTTGGGGAAAGGGTCTGTCTTGCAAACACCGATAAACTCATCTTT
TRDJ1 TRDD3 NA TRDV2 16 CACDYILGDTHDKLIF TGTGCCTGTGACTATATTCTGGGGGATACGCACGATAAACTCATCTTT
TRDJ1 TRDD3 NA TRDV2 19 CACDPLGGGYAGVTDKLIF TGTGCCTGTGACCCCCTGGGAGGGGGATACGCGGGGGTTACCGATAAACTCATCTTT
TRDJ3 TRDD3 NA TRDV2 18 CACDTGGYGSWDTRRMFF TGTGCCTGTGACACCGGGGGATATGGTTCCTGGGACACCCGACGGATGTTTTTC
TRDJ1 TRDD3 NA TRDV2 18 CACDSLLGDTKDSDKLIF TGTGCCTGTGATTCCTTACTGGGGGATACGAAAGATTCCGATAAACTCATCTTT
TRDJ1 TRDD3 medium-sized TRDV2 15 CACFVLGDGDDKLIF TGTGCCTGCTTCGTACTGGGGGATGGAGACGATAAACTCATCTTT
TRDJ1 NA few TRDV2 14 CACDALTDTDKLIF TGTGCCTGTGACGCCCTGACCGACACCGATAAACTCATCTTT
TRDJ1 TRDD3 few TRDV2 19 CACDTLQELGDTRSDKLIF TGTGCCTGTGACACCCTTCAAGAACTGGGGGATACTCGGTCCGATAAACTCATCTTT
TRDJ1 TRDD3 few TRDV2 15 CACDVLGDTGDKLIF TGTGCCTGTGACGTCCTGGGGGATACGGGCGATAAACTCATCTTT
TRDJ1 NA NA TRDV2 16 CACDTLVLGTTDKLIF TGTGCCTGTGACACCTTGGTTTTGGGGACGACCGATAAACTCATCTTT
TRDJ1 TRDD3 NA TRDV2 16 CACDVLTGEHTDKLIF TGTGCCTGTGACGTACTCACTGGGGAGCACACCGATAAACTCATCTTT
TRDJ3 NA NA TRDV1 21 CALGELDFRGGRCWDTRQMFF TGTGCTCTTGGGGAACTAGATTTCCGAGGGGGAAGGTGCTGGGACACCCGACAGATGTTTTTC
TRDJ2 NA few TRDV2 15 CACDTVGSMTAQLFF TGTGCCTGTGACACCGTAGGGAGCATGACAGCACAACTCTTCTTT
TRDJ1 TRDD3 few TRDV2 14 CACDKLGASGKLIF TGTGCCTGTGACAAACTGGGGGCCTCGGGTAAACTCATCTTT
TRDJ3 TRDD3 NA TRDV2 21 CACDTVILGDTGSWDTRQMFF TGTGCCTGTGACACTGTTATACTGGGGGATACGGGCTCCTGGGACACCCGACAGATGTTTTTC
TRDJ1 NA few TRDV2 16 CACDTVGATGTDKLIF TGTGCCTGTGACACCGTGGGGGCCACGGGGACCGATAAACTCATCTTT
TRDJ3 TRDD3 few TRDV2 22 CACDTGMVGDTRSSWDTRQMFF TGTGCCTGTGACACCGGAATGGTGGGGGATACGCGTAGCTCCTGGGACACCCGACAGATGTTTTTC
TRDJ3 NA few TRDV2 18 CACDTAGASSWDTRQMFF TGTGCCTGTGACACCGCAGGGGCAAGCTCCTGGGACACCCGACAGATGTTTTTC
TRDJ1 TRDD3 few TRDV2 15 CACDILGAHTDKLIF TGTGCCTGTGATATACTGGGGGCCCACACCGATAAACTCATCTTT
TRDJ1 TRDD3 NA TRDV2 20 CACDTMRGWGIHPSTDKLIF TGTGCCTGTGACACAATGAGAGGCTGGGGGATACACCCGTCCACCGATAAACTCATCTTT
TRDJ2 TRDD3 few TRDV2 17 CACDTANKGDTLAQLFF TGTGCCTGTGACACCGCCAATAAGGGGGATACGCTGGCACAACTCTTCTTT
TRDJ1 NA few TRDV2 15 CACDTAIRERDKLIF TGTGCCTGTGACACCGCAATCAGAGAAAGGGATAAACTCATCTTT
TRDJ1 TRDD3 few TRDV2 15 CACDLLGYATDKLIF TGTGCCTGTGACCTTTTGGGATACGCGACCGATAAACTCATCTTT
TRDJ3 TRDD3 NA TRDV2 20 CACDTAWGIRGSWDTRQMFF TGTGCCTGTGACACCGCCTGGGGGATACGCGGGTCCTGGGACACCCGACAGATGTTTTTC
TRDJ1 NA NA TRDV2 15 CACDTISIPTDNLIF TGTGCCTGTGACACCATCTCAATACCCACCGATAACCTCATCTTT
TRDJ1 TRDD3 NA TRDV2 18 CACDRLLTGGQYTDKLIF TGTGCCTGTGACCGCCTACTTACTGGGGGTCAGTACACCGATAAACTCATCTTT
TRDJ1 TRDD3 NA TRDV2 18 CACDTLGGSKGTTDKLIF TGTGCCTGTGACACTCTTGGGGGATCAAAGGGCACGACCGATAAACTCATCTTT
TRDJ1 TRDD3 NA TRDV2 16 CACDYVLGDKTDKLIF TGTGCCTGTGACTACGTACTGGGGGATAAGACCGATAAACTCATCTTT
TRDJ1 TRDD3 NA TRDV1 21 CALGELFPTLGDTKCTDKLIF TGTGCTCTTGGGGAACTCTTTCCTACCCTTGGGGATACGAAGTGTACCGATAAACTCATCTTT
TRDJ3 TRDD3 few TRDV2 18 CACDTVLGSSWDTRQMFF TGTGCCTGTGACACCGTACTGGGGAGCTCCTGGGACACCCGACAGATGTTTTTC
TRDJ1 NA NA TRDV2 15 CACDPWGSYTDKLIF TGTGCCTGTGACCCATGGGGGTCCTACACCGATAAACTCATCTTT
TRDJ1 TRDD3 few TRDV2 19 CARDTVSTGGYESGGKLIF TGTGCCCGTGACACCGTCTCCACTGGGGGATACGAGAGCGGTGGGAAACTCATCTTT
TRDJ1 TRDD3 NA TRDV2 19 CACDTLAGTGGYPFDKLIF TGTGCCTGTGACACCCTTGCTGGTACTGGGGGATACCCCTTCGATAAACTCATCTTT
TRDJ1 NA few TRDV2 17 CACDTVSGGPDLDKLIF TGTGCCTGTGACACCGTAAGTGGGGGCCCCGACCTGGATAAACTCATCTTT
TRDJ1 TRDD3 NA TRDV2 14 CACDTVGGSDKLIF TGTGCCTGTGACACCGTAGGGGGATCCGATAAACTCATCTTT
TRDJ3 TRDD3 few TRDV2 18 CACDTLGDTLRDTRQMFF TGTGCCTGTGACACTCTGGGGGATACTCTGCGGGACACCCGACAGATGTTTTTC